Each of the 9 T cell receptor beta chains below was sequenced from the same sample in a study of blood T cell repertoires in COVID-19. Sequencing was performed with immunoSEQ multiplex PCR; in TCRdb, only in-frame clones are kept and a portion is missing. The sample lists tens of thousands of clones, approximately 88% occurring once. Sequencing used peripheral blood. These receptors originate from a man older than 75 with acute or convalescent COVID-19.

The chain uses TRBV28 and TRBJ2-1; 10 bases are shared with TRBD2. The junction had 8 bases not matched to a gene; V was cut back by 6 bases and J by 3 bases. The germline CDR1 and CDR2 sequences are MDHEN and SYDVKM. The CDR3 runs to 16 residues. CDR3 sequence reads: CASSLTAGGGYNEQFF. The CDR3 bases are TGTGCCAGCAGCCTCACAGCGGGAGGGGGCTACAATGAGCAGTTCTTC.

The chain employs TRBV7-2 and TRBJ2-1; D is ambiguous. The CDR3 totals 14 residues. Germline loops: CDR1 SGHTA, CDR2 FQGNSA. V lost 5 bases to trimming and J lost 4 bases, with 12 bases between them. CDR3 amino acids: CASSNSRVYNEQFF. In DNA form, the CDR3 reads TGTGCCAGCAGCAACTCCCGGGTATACAATGAGCAGTTCTTC.

This clone was found a few times. V gene TRBV6-2 or TRBV6-3 combines with J gene TRBJ2-1; 9 bases line up with TRBD1. Germline loops: CDR1 MNHEY, CDR2 SVGEGT. V gave up 6 bases and J gave up 7 bases; unmatched junction bases: 7. The CDR3 sequence is 14 residues long. CDR3 in DNA: TGTGCCAGCAGCGCGTGGGGGACAGGGAATGAGCAGTTCTTC. Its translation is CASSAWGTGNEQFF.

The rearrangement joins TRBV12-3 or TRBV12-4 to TRBJ1-5; tentatively, D is TRBD1 (6 bases). This CDR3 has 13 residues. The CDR3 is CATGEQFNQPQHF. The CDR3 DNA follows: TGTGCGACAGGAGAACAGTTCAATCAGCCCCAGCATTTT.

The rearrangement joins TRBV15 to TRBJ2-5; TRBD2 matches 10 bases. V was pared by 1 base and J by 5 bases, with 13 bases of the junction left unmatched. Germline V gene sequence: CDR1 LNHNV, CDR2 YYDKDF (reference sequence). The CDR3 is 18 amino acids. CDR3 DNA sequence: TGTGCCACCAGCAGAGTCAAGCTAGCGGGGGTTTTATCGGAGACCCAGTACTTC. Translating it yields CATSRVKLAGVLSETQYF.

V usage is TRBV5-4 and J usage is TRBJ2-7, with TRBD1 identical over 7 bases. V dropped 3 bases and J dropped 0; count of bases not matched to a gene: 6. Looked up from germline, CDR1 is SGHNT and CDR2 is YYREEE (reference sequence). The length of the CDR3 is 15 residues. The DNA for the CDR3 is TGTGCCAGCAGCTCTGGGACAGCGAGCTCCTACGAGCAGTACTTC. This gives the protein CASSSGTASSYEQYF.

This clone was detected once. The chain joins TRBV29-1 to TRBJ2-3; possibly TRBD2 for D (6 bases). Per the germline V gene, CDR1 is SQVTM and CDR2 is ANQGSEA. CDR3 size: 13 residues. The V and J ends lost 3 bases and 3 bases respectively, with 10 bases between them. The CDR3 spells CSVEGGGTDTQYF. CDR3 bases: TGCAGCGTTGAGGGGGGTGGGACAGATACGCAGTATTTT.

The chain is built from TRBV7-3 and TRBJ2-3, with 10 bases fitting TRBD2. Looked up from germline, CDR1 is SGHTA and CDR2 is FQGTGA. CDR3 length equals 14 residues. With 5 bases clipped from V and 4 bases from J, the junction kept 3 bases outside the gene matches. CDR3 DNA sequence: TGTGCCAGCAGCCTAGCGGGAGCGCCAGATACGCAGTATTTT. Its protein is CASSLAGAPDTQYF.

The genes are TRBV15 and TRBJ1-1; D may be TRBD1 (6 bases). Germline assignment: CDR1 LNHNV and CDR2 YYDKDF (reference sequence). This CDR3 is 15 amino acids long. V shed 0 bases and J shed 1 base, with 9 bases lying between them. CDR3 nucleotides: TGTGCCACCAGCAGAGACAGGGGACCGAACACTGAAGCTTTCTTT. It specifies CATSRDRGPNTEAFF. The variable domain in full, completed from reference TRBV15 and TRBJ1-1, reads DAMVIQNPRYQVTQFGKPVTLSCSQTLNHNVMYWYQQKSSQAPKLLFHYYDKDFNNEADTPDNFQSRRPNTSFCFLDIRSPGLGDTAMYLCATSRDRGPNTEAFFGQGTRLTVV.